This TCR beta chain was found in a study of shared clonotypes between healthy human individuals. V lost 0 bases, J lost 9 bases, and 15 bases lay in between. CDR3 size: 15 residues. Germline loops: CDR1 SGHAT, CDR2 FQDESV (reference sequence). TCRdb keeps only in-frame clones here, not all; method: immunoSEQ multiplex PCR. The repertoire holds 2.5 million or so clones, with 90% to 95% as singletons. This chain connects TRBV11-1 to TRBJ2-1; D gene uncertain. This clonotype was obtained from a man aged 18 to 29 in good health. The material sequenced was naive CD4+ T cells sorted from blood. Stated subset: CD45RA+ positively selected. CDR3 loop: CASSLAWLGGREQFF. The CDR3 region has the DNA TGTGCCAGCAGCTTAGCGTGGCTGGGCGGCCGTGAGCAGTTCTTC.